The source of this T cell receptor beta chain is a study of blood T cell repertoires in COVID-19. Turning to the study itself: Sites in the United States, Italy and Spain provided acute and convalescent COVID-19 samples. Nucleic acid was either cDNA or gDNA, and it came from T cells, B-cell-depleted T cells, or PBMCs.

Per the authors' pipeline: Cell counts per sample came from amplifying reference gene primers. Clones were sequenced by immunoSEQ multiplex PCR, and TCRdb holds only the in-frame ones, with some missing. D and trimming come from the DNA, and the V and J calls and clone size come from that table. The data show about 13,000 clones, 78% seen once. Concerning this clone: Mismatch with germline at one junction end may stem from a read error.

Germline lookup yields CDR1 ENHRY and CDR2 SYGVKD. CDR3 length: 13 residues. The TCR was taken from a human donor in a cohort sampled during active COVID-19. Material: peripheral blood. The chain is built from TRBV10-3 and TRBJ1-1; 7 bases are a match to TRBD1. CDR3 region: CAVRGTGDTEAFF. The DNA of the CDR3 is TGTGCCGTCAGGGGAACAGGGGACACTGAAGCTTTCTTT.